A single sample is the source of the 13 T cell receptor beta chains below, sequenced in a study of blood T cells in healthy people across ages. A second PCR, run for roughly 7 to 12 cycles, used a sample-barcoded 5' primer plus a J-beta primer mix. TCRdb fed the 5' RACE reads into MiXCR, producing one record per CDR3 protein. The sample records about 1.7 million distinct CDR3 sequences, roughly 27% being singletons. Sequences were obtained from blood. The origin of the receptors is a woman aged 25 to 39 in good health.

The rearrangement joins TRBV24-1 to TRBJ1-2; 7 nucleotides line up with TRBD1. Germline V lookup: CDR1 KGHDR, CDR2 SFDVKD. V was pared by 0 bases and J by 4 bases, with 4 bases of the junction left unmatched. This CDR3 is built from 15 residues. CDR3 bases: TGTGCCACCAGTGATTTGCCCGACAGGGCCTATGGCTACACCTTC. As protein: CATSDLPDRAYGYTF.

This clonotype was seen only a few times. One junction end does not reproduce the germline sequence, and a read error may be involved. The chain has TRBV12-3 or TRBV12-4 and TRBJ1-2; D perhaps matches TRBD1 (6 bases). There are 15 residues in the CDR3. CDR3 DNA sequence: TGTGTCAGCAGTTTACCCCACGAGGGGGGTCGGTCCTACACCTTC. As protein: CVSSLPHEGGRSYTF.

V gene TRBV3-1 combines with J gene TRBJ2-5; D is uncertain. The CDR3 is made up of 14 amino acids. V lost 1 base, J lost 5 bases, and 11 bases lay in between. Germline V CDR1 and CDR2: LGHDT, YNNKEL (reference sequence). CDR3 in DNA: TGTGCCAGCAGCCAAGGTCCGGCCAAGGAGACCCAGTACTTC. As protein: CASSQGPAKETQYF.

This clonotype was detected ten times or more. The rearrangement links TRBV12-3 or TRBV12-4 to TRBJ1-1, with no clear D. The CDR3 has 11 amino acids. V shed 6 bases and J shed 10 bases, with 12 bases lying between them. DNA for the CDR3: TGTGCCAGCAGCGACGGTGGGATAGCTTTCTTT. This codes for CASSDGGIAFF.

This clonotype turned up a few times. This chain uses TRBV6-2 or TRBV6-3 with TRBJ2-1; possibly TRBD1 for D (6 bases). V was trimmed by 0 bases and J by 9 bases, leaving 15 bases between them. The germline CDR1 and CDR2 sequences are MNHEY and SVGEGT. CDR3 length: 15 residues. The CDR3 DNA sequence: TGTGCCAGCAGTTACTCGAGGGGGACGGTGGGTGAGCAGTTCTTC. Protein sequence: CASSYSRGTVGEQFF.

This sequence joins TRBV5-6 and TRBJ2-7; D might be TRBD1 or TRBD2, each matching 5 bases. Trimming took 1 base from V and 0 from J, leaving 11 bases between them. This CDR3 spans 15 amino acids. Germline CDR1 SGHDT, CDR2 YYEEEE. The CDR3 sequence: CASSLRDPNSYEQYF. CDR3 DNA: TGTGCCAGCAGCTTGAGGGACCCTAACTCCTACGAGCAGTACTTC.

This clonotype occurred many times. The V and J genes are TRBV9 and TRBJ1-2; D is uncertain. The germline V and J ends were trimmed by 0 bases and 6 bases, with 12 bases remaining between them. The length of the CDR3 is 14 residues. Germline lookup yields CDR1 SGDLS and CDR2 YYNGEE. CDR3 residues: CASSVGRGPHGYTF. The DNA of the CDR3 is TGTGCCAGCAGCGTAGGCCGCGGCCCGCATGGCTACACCTTC.

The V and J genes are TRBV7-2 and TRBJ2-3; D not certain. Per the germline V gene, CDR1 is SGHTA and CDR2 is FQGNSA. The CDR3 extends over 15 amino acids. V lost 5 bases, J lost 2 bases, and 14 bases lay in between. The CDR3: CASSPRRRYTDTQYF. The CDR3 nucleotides read TGTGCCAGCAGCCCGCGACGGAGATACACAGATACGCAGTATTTT.

The chain has TRBV5-1 and TRBJ2-3; D may be TRBD2 (6 bases). Germline CDR1 reads SGHRS; CDR2 reads YFSETQ. Trimming took 4 bases from V and 3 from J, leaving 15 bases between them. The CDR3 runs 15 residues. The CDR3 sequence: CASSDREQGTDTQYF. In DNA form, the CDR3 reads TGCGCCAGCAGCGACCGGGAGCAAGGAACAGATACGCAGTATTTT.

The V call is TRBV7-2, the J call TRBJ1-5; 7 positions agree with TRBD1. There are 15 residues in the CDR3. Trimming removed 0 bases from V and 3 bases from J; junction bases left unmatched: 2. Germline values: CDR1 SGHTA, CDR2 FQGNSA. This CDR3 is CASSLAGQFNQPQHF. In DNA, the CDR3 is TGTGCCAGCAGCTTAGCGGGACAGTTCAATCAGCCCCAGCATTTT.

The genes are TRBV7-9 and TRBJ2-5; TRBD1 agrees at 10 bases. Germline-derived CDR1 and CDR2 are SEHNR and FQNEAQ (reference sequence). The CDR3 consists of 18 residues. V shed 5 bases and J 1 base; nucleotides not matched to a gene: 13. The CDR3 DNA reads TGTGCCAGCAGCCTATCTGCCGGGACAGGGGTTTCCCAAGAGACCCAGTACTTC. Its translation: CASSLSAGTGVSQETQYF.

In this sample, this clonotype turned up many times. In DNA form, the CDR3 reads TGTGCCAGCAGCTTAACGGGGGGGCCCTACAATGAGCAGTTCTTC. Translation gives CASSLTGGPYNEQFF. The chain recombines TRBV7-3 with TRBJ2-1; D is perhaps TRBD2 (7 bases). Per the germline V gene, CDR1 is SGHTA and CDR2 is FQGTGA. The CDR3 length is 15 residues. The ends were cut back, 0 bases at V and 2 bases at J, with 8 bases in the middle.

J is TRBJ2-5 and V is TRBV7-9, with D uncertain. CDR3 length equals 14 residues. V was pared by 2 bases and J by 11 bases, with 18 bases between. Per the germline V gene, CDR1 is SEHNR and CDR2 is FQNEAQ (reference sequence). The CDR3 spells CASSLSRAGNEQYF. Written as DNA, the CDR3 is TGTGCCAGCAGCTTATCACGGGCTGGGAATGAGCAGTACTTC.